The 26 T cell receptor beta chains listed next were all sequenced from one sample in a study of blood T cell repertoires in COVID-19. Data came from immunoSEQ multiplex PCR; TCRdb stores just in-frame clones and leaves some out. The table includes roughly 210,000 clones, around 86% detected once. Sequencing used PBMCs or T cells enriched from blood (not recorded which). The receptor source for this set is a man aged 25 to 40 in a cohort exposed to, infected with or recovered from COVID-19 (not recorded which).

V is TRBV6-1 and J is TRBJ2-4; the match to TRBD1 covers 9 bases. Losses at the gene ends were 4 bases for V and 0 bases for J; bases not matched to a gene: 4. CDR3 length: 16 residues. Per the germline V gene, CDR1 is MNHNS and CDR2 is SASEGT. CDR3 nucleotide sequence: TGTGCCAGCAGTGCGGACAGGGGATTAGCCAAAAACATTCAGTACTTC. Translation: CASSADRGLAKNIQYF.

V and J are TRBV28 and TRBJ1-1, with unresolved D. V lost 6 bases and J 5 bases, leaving 13 bases between the germline ends. Germline loops: CDR1 MDHEN, CDR2 SYDVKM. There are 13 residues in the CDR3. The CDR3 nucleotides are TGTGCCAGCAGCTCCTGGCCAGGTACTGAAGCTTTCTTT. Translation: CASSSWPGTEAFF.

This chain links TRBV29-1 with TRBJ2-1, with 10 bases that match TRBD2. V shed 6 bases and J 9 bases; nucleotides not matched to a gene: 11. The CDR3 consists of 14 residues. In germline, CDR1 is SQVTM, CDR2 ANQGSEA. The CDR3 DNA is TGCAGCGTAAGGACTAGCGGCGTAAGGGGTGAGCAGTTCTTC. It is translated as CSVRTSGVRGEQFF.

This clone was observed once. This rearrangement joins TRBV11-2 to TRBJ2-3; 8 bases line up with TRBD2. This CDR3 has 15 residues. Germline trimming cut 1 base from V and 2 bases from J; bases unmatched to any gene: 2. CDR1 is SGHAT, CDR2 FQNNGV, per germline. The CDR3 nucleotides read TGTGCCAGCAGCTTAGTGACTAGCGCCACAGATACGCAGTATTTT. Protein sequence: CASSLVTSATDTQYF.

The rearrangement uses TRBV9 and TRBJ2-7, with D maybe TRBD2 (6 bases). The germline V gene has CDR1 SGDLS and CDR2 YYNGEE. The CDR3 covers 17 residues. V was clipped by 4 bases and J by 5 bases, with 25 bases between them. CDR3 sequence: CASSPRGFLGEVNEQYF. The CDR3 DNA follows: TGTGCCAGCAGCCCCCGGGGATTCTTGGGGGAGGTTAACGAGCAGTACTTC. Based on the CDR3 plus reference TRBV9 and TRBJ2-7, the full variable domain is DSGVTQTPKHLITATGQRVTLRCSPRSGDLSVYWYQQSLDQGLQFLIQYYNGEERAKGNILERFSAQQFPDLHSELNLSSLELGDSALYFCASSPRGFLGEVNEQYFGPGTRLTVT.

This clone was recorded a few times. Its ends do not fully match the called genes, so a read error is possible. The J gene is TRBJ1-4, the V gene TRBV5-1; the D gene is possibly TRBD1 (6 bases). Germline V gives CDR1 SGHRS, CDR2 YFSETQ. The CDR3 is 16 residues long. CDR3 DNA sequence: TGCGCCAGCATCTTGGGTACAGGGTATAGAAATGAAAAACTGTTTTTT. This translates into CASILGTGYRNEKLFF.

DNA for the CDR3: TGTGCCAGCAGTTCCAACAGGGCTGGATCCTATAATTCACCCCTCCACTTT. Translating it yields CASSSNRAGSYNSPLHF. The rearrangement uses TRBV27 and TRBJ1-6, with a weak D call TRBD1 (6 bases). CDR3 size: 17 residues. V lost 4 bases and J lost 1, with 14 bases in between. CDR1 and CDR2 from the germline V gene are MNHEY and SMNVEV (reference sequence).

The chain employs TRBV18 and TRBJ1-1; D perhaps matches TRBD1 (6 bases). This CDR3 comprises 13 residues. The germline V gene encodes CDR1 KGHSH and CDR2 LQKENI. The V gene lost 4 bases and the J gene lost 1 base, with 7 bases spanning the gap. Here the CDR3 reads CASSRTENTEAFF. The CDR3 bases are TGTGCCAGCTCACGGACAGAGAACACTGAAGCTTTCTTT.

The genes are TRBV19 and TRBJ2-1; 8 nucleotides agree with TRBD2. In germline, CDR1 is LNHDA, CDR2 SQIVND (reference sequence). CDR3 length: 18 amino acids. Trimming at V came to 5 bases and at J to 0 bases, leaving 12 bases not matched to a gene. The chain's CDR3 is CASSYRLAGPSSYNEQFF. DNA of the CDR3: TGTGCCAGTAGTTATCGGCTAGCGGGCCCCAGCTCCTACAATGAGCAGTTCTTC. Complete variable domain (other parts from reference TRBV19 and TRBJ2-1): DGGITQSPKYLFRKEGQNVTLSCEQNLNHDAMYWYRQDPGQGLRLIYYSQIVNDFQKGDIAEGYSVSREKKESFPLTVTSAQKNPTAFYLCASSYRLAGPSSYNEQFFGPGTRLTVL.

The chain combines TRBV19 with TRBJ2-3; D gene unclear. Between the trimmed V and J ends, which lost 1 base and 2 bases, there was a span of 10 bases. There are 15 residues in the CDR3. Germline V gene lookup returns CDR1 LNHDA and CDR2 SQIVND (reference sequence). The CDR3 region has the DNA TGTGCCAGTAGTATAGGCGGTCGATTCACAGATACGCAGTATTTT. Protein: CASSIGGRFTDTQYF.

The chain carries TRBV19 and TRBJ2-3, with a possible D match to TRBD1 (6 bases). Germline V gives CDR1 LNHDA, CDR2 SQIVND (reference sequence). This CDR3 comprises 14 residues. Trimming removed 7 bases from V and 0 bases from J, with 11 bases in between. The CDR3, as DNA: TGTGCCAGTAAGGGGGTGAAGAGCACAGATACGCAGTATTTT. It codes for CASKGVKSTDTQYF.

The J gene is TRBJ2-5, the V gene TRBV28; tentative D call: TRBD2 (5 bases). Germline CDR1 MDHEN, CDR2 SYDVKM. The CDR3 is 15 amino acids. V dropped 2 bases and J dropped 4 bases, with 14 bases sitting between them. The CDR3 DNA reads TGTGCCAGCAGTTTAACTCGGGGTGGTGCAGAGACCCAGTACTTC. It is translated as CASSLTRGGAETQYF.

This clone was picked up many times. The V gene is TRBV28, the J gene TRBJ2-2; 9 bases fit TRBD2. After removal of 3 bases from V and 7 bases from J, the junction contained 15 bases not matched to a gene. The CDR3 is made up of 18 amino acids. Germline V gene lookup returns CDR1 MDHEN and CDR2 SYDVKM. The CDR3 sequence is CASSLHKREVPYDGELFF. CDR3 nucleotide sequence: TGTGCCAGCAGTTTGCATAAGCGGGAGGTTCCCTATGACGGGGAGCTGTTTTTT.

V gene TRBV7-6 combines with J gene TRBJ2-7, with TRBD2 matching over 9 bases. There are 16 residues in the CDR3. V lost 2 bases, J lost 0 bases, and 5 bases stayed unmatched. Per germline, CDR1 SGHVS and CDR2 FNYEAQ. CDR3 protein: CASSLLVSGSSYEQYF. The CDR3 DNA is TGTGCCAGCAGCTTATTGGTTAGCGGGAGCTCCTACGAGCAGTACTTC.

The V call is TRBV7-3, the J call TRBJ2-1; 8 bases match TRBD2. Germline V gene lookup returns CDR1 SGHTA and CDR2 FQGTGA. This CDR3 is built from 15 residues. J gave up 6 bases and V 5 bases, and 9 bases lay outside the gene matches. The CDR3 is CASSPEGGRTNEQFF. The CDR3 DNA sequence: TGTGCCAGCAGCCCTGAGGGCGGGAGGACCAATGAGCAGTTCTTC.

V is TRBV27 and J is TRBJ1-1; D is undetermined. Trimming took off 5 bases at V and 4 bases at J, with 11 bases between the two ends. CDR1 is MNHEY, CDR2 SMNVEV, per germline (reference sequence). The CDR3 has 13 residues. This CDR3 is CASSPALSTEAFF. The CDR3 DNA is TGTGCCAGCAGTCCCGCTCTGAGCACTGAAGCTTTCTTT.

The V gene is TRBV5-1, the J gene TRBJ1-1; D remains unclear. Germline CDR1 SGHRS, CDR2 YFSETQ. The CDR3 has 14 residues. Trimming took 6 bases from V and 0 from J, leaving 12 bases between them. The CDR3 DNA reads TGCGCCAGCACCCCGGGTCAGTTGAACACTGAAGCTTTCTTT. Encoded protein: CASTPGQLNTEAFF.

The chain carries TRBV29-1 and TRBJ1-2, with 7 bases that match TRBD1. CDR1 and CDR2 from the germline V gene are SQVTM and ANQGSEA. The CDR3 length is 16 residues. With 2 bases clipped from V and 3 bases from J, the junction kept 12 bases outside the gene matches. CDR3 loop: CSVESRERGLYYGYTF. The CDR3 DNA sequence: TGCAGCGTTGAAAGCCGTGAGAGGGGGCTGTACTATGGCTACACCTTC.

This rearrangement joins TRBV5-1 to TRBJ1-5; tentatively, D is TRBD1 (6 bases). The germline V gene has CDR1 SGHRS and CDR2 YFSETQ. This CDR3 contains 13 residues. V lost 2 bases, J lost 4 bases, and 7 bases lay in between. CDR3 residues: CASSFGQNQPQHF. In DNA form, the CDR3 reads TGCGCCAGCAGCTTTGGACAGAATCAGCCCCAGCATTTT.

The rearrangement uses TRBV5-4 and TRBJ2-7, with TRBD2 matching 10 bases. This CDR3 is built from 13 residues. Trimming took 5 bases from V and 6 from J; bases not matched to a gene: 5. Germline CDR1 and CDR2: SGHNT and YYREEE (reference sequence). The CDR3 reads CASRLAGVGEQYF. Here the CDR3 DNA reads TGTGCCAGCAGGCTAGCGGGAGTAGGCGAGCAGTACTTC.

Points on this clone: At the DNA level, this CDR3 is encoded by other sequences in the same sample as well. This chain connects TRBV28 to TRBJ2-1, with 8 bases that match TRBD2. The V segment lost 4 bases and the J segment 0 bases; nucleotides outside the gene matches: 2. The CDR3 length is 15 residues. Looked up from germline, CDR1 is MDHEN and CDR2 is SYDVKM. CDR3 loop: CASSSAGGSYNEQFF. The CDR3 region has the DNA TGTGCCAGCAGTTCGGCGGGGGGCTCCTACAATGAGCAGTTCTTC. The full variable domain, its missing parts supplied by reference TRBV28 and TRBJ2-1, is DVKVTQSSRYLVKRTGEKVFLECVQDMDHENMFWYRQDPGLGLRLIYFSYDVKMKEKGDIPEGYSVSREKKERFSLILESASTNQTSMYLCASSSAGGSYNEQFFGPGTRLTVL.

The rearrangement links TRBV28 to TRBJ2-7, with 7 bases that match TRBD1. CDR1 is MDHEN, CDR2 SYDVKM, per germline. J gave up 6 bases and V 2 bases, and 4 bases lay outside the gene matches. The CDR3 runs to 13 residues. The CDR3 DNA reads as TGTGCCAGCAGTTTAACAGGGGTGGGCGAGCAGTACTTC. Translating gives CASSLTGVGEQYF.

This clone was recorded a few times. The CDR3 coding sequence is TGTGCCAGCAGCTTAGGACCGGACAGGGGGCTCGAGCAGTACTTC. Protein product: CASSLGPDRGLEQYF. The genes are TRBV7-6 and TRBJ2-7, with 11 positions matching TRBD1. Germline loops: CDR1 SGHVS, CDR2 FNYEAQ. Trimming cost V 1 base and J 6 bases; bases outside gene matches: 5. The CDR3 is 15 residues long. Variable domain in full (rest from reference TRBV7-6 and TRBJ2-7): GAGVSQSPRYKVTKRGQDVALRCDPISGHVSLYWYRQALGQGPEFLTYFNYEAQQDKSGLPNDRFSAERPEGSISTLTIQRTEQRDSAMYRCASSLGPDRGLEQYFGPGTRLTVT.

The V gene is TRBV19, the J gene TRBJ1-3, with TRBD1 as a possible D gene (5 bases). The CDR3 has 17 amino acids. The germline CDR1 and CDR2 sequences are LNHDA and SQIVND (reference sequence). Trimming left V 1 base short and J 2 bases short, with 15 bases between. The CDR3, as DNA: TGTGCCAGTAGTATAGTGAAGCGGGGCCGTGCTGGAAACACCATATATTTT. It encodes CASSIVKRGRAGNTIYF.

The chain uses TRBV19 and TRBJ2-1; 12 nucleotides match TRBD2. Germline V gene data show CDR1 as LNHDA and CDR2 as SQIVND (reference sequence). With 5 bases clipped from V and 6 bases from J, the junction kept 5 bases outside the gene matches. The CDR3 length is 15 residues. CDR3 in DNA: TGTGCCAGTAGTGTGACTAGCGGGAGCCTCAATGAGCAGTTCTTC. This encodes CASSVTSGSLNEQFF.

The chain couples TRBV28 to TRBJ2-5, with D perhaps TRBD2 (6 bases). Germline V CDR1 and CDR2: MDHEN, SYDVKM. V was trimmed by 10 bases and J by 2 bases, leaving 20 bases between them. This CDR3 spans 15 amino acids. The CDR3 region is CATHRGSSLQETQYF. The CDR3 DNA reads TGTGCCACTCATCGGGGGAGCAGTCTGCAAGAGACCCAGTACTTC.